Detailed here is one TCR beta chain. Its antigen is unknown. Germline CDR1 SGHNT, CDR2 YENEEA. Trimming removed 6 bases from V and 3 bases from J, with 20 bases in between. The CDR3 runs 16 residues. The source of the sample is a study of cytomegalovirus exposure and HLA in healthy donors. Turning to the study itself: The 110 or so validation repertoires were produced on the same platform as the 720 or so repertoires of the first cohort. This was reported in a later analysis.

Using immunoSEQ multiplex PCR, the repertoire was profiled, and TCRdb retains in-frame clones only, with some absent. The data hold about 200,000 clones, with 86% observed a single time. General study points: Reports credit the classifier with highly specific, highly sensitive diagnosis of cytomegalovirus status. The study flagged 150 to 200 TCR beta chains as cytomegalovirus-associated. First-cohort TCR clusters were later found to tend to co-occur in the 120 or so validation repertoires.

This receptor was identified in a woman under 30 in good health and CMV-seronegative. Sequencing was performed on PBMCs. This sequence joins TRBV11-3 and TRBJ1-1; weak D call: TRBD1 (6 bases). CDR3 in DNA: TGTGCCAGCAGTCGGCCTAAAGACAGGAGTTACACTGAAGCTTTCTTT. Protein: CASSRPKDRSYTEAFF.